What follows are 5 T cell receptor beta chains derived from one specimen sequenced in a study of post-analysis software for immune sequencing data. Overall study findings and caveats: Comparison of patients with controls showed five TRBV segments more frequent in patients, TRBV5-6, TRBV5-1 and TRBV20-1 among them.

Antigens for these TCRs are unknown. Researchers reported that TCR beta cDNA libraries carried unique molecular identifiers. Via MiXCR, TCRdb re-called the PCR reads, giving one row per CDR3 protein. The sample shows 750,000 to 900,000 distinct CDR3 sequences, about 43% of them seen only once. The sequencing input was blood. These receptors all stem from a girl aged 10 to 17 with multiple sclerosis.

In its sample, this clonotype was seen once. The chain carries TRBV10-3 and TRBJ1-2; TRBD1 matches 9 bases. The CDR3 length is 14 residues. The V gene end was trimmed by 8 bases and the J gene end by 6 bases; junction bases not matched to a gene: 10. Germline CDR1 and CDR2: ENHRY and SYGVKD. In nucleotides, the CDR3 is TGTGCCATCTTAAGCGGCCGGGACAGGGATGGCTACACCTTC. It encodes CAILSGRDRDGYTF.

The chain couples TRBV12-3 or TRBV12-4 to TRBJ2-7; a possible D gene is TRBD1 (6 bases). CDR3 length: 14 amino acids. Trimming cost V 5 bases and J 3 bases, with 14 bases left between them. CDR3 coding DNA: TGTGCCAGCAGTCGTACAGGGTTCGACTACGAGCAGTACTTC. Encoded protein: CASSRTGFDYEQYF.

The V call is TRBV12-3 or TRBV12-4, the J call TRBJ1-5; D is uncertain. The CDR3 has 18 amino acids. The ends were cut back, 2 bases at V and 5 bases at J, with 22 bases in the middle. Here the CDR3 reads CASSLYSLSGPGYQPQHF. The CDR3 DNA reads as TGTGCCAGCAGTTTATACAGTCTATCAGGTCCAGGTTATCAGCCCCAGCATTTT.

This clonotype came up a few times. V and J are TRBV27 and TRBJ2-1, with D hard to call. Germline V CDR1 and CDR2: MNHEY, SMNVEV (reference sequence). V lost 7 bases, J lost 9 bases, and 13 bases lay in between. The CDR3 is 12 amino acids. The CDR3 coding sequence is TGTGCCAGCAATAACAACTTGGGTGAGCAGTTCTTC. It is translated as CASNNNLGEQFF.

This clonotype was seen a handful of times. The J gene is TRBJ2-7, the V gene TRBV3-1, with D possibly called TRBD1 or TRBD2 (5 bases each). Trimming cost V 4 bases and J 2 bases, with 15 bases left between them. The CDR3 consists of 15 residues. Germline V CDR1 and CDR2: LGHDT, YNNKEL (reference sequence). The CDR3 sequence is CASSPTGPGTYEQYF. The CDR3 DNA follows: TGTGCCAGCAGCCCAACGGGGCCGGGGACCTACGAGCAGTACTTC.